The 28 T cell receptor beta chains reported below all come from one sample, sequenced in a study of T-cell reconstitution after alpha-beta-depleted transplantation in children. Unique molecular identifiers tagged the TCRbeta library. TCRdb reanalysed the PCR reads using MiXCR and keeps one entry per CDR3 protein. Of about 600,000 distinct CDR3 sequences listed, roughly 13% are singletons. Sequenced material: PBMCs, mostly from graft donor cells, taken 360 days after TCRalphabeta/CD19-depleted stem cell transplant. Source of these receptors: a male patient between 10 and 17 years old who had a stem cell transplant for acute myeloid leukemia, so the T cells may come from the graft donor.

The V call is TRBV7-9, the J call TRBJ1-2; D remains ambiguous. V was pared by 4 bases and J by 2 bases, with 8 bases between. The CDR3 is 13 residues long. The germline gives CDR1 SEHNR, CDR2 FQNEAQ (reference sequence). CDR3 in DNA: TGTGCCAGCAGCTATCGATGGAACTATGGCTACACCTTC. This gives the protein CASSYRWNYGYTF.

This clonotype came up a few times. The CDR3 reads CSARRSGNNEQFF. CDR3 nucleotides: TGCAGTGCTAGACGTAGCGGGAACAATGAGCAGTTCTTC. The chain combines TRBV20-1 with TRBJ2-1; TRBD2 matches at 8 bases. CDR3 length: 13 residues. The ends lost 2 bases at V and 5 bases at J; junction bases unmatched: 2. Germline CDR1 reads DFQATT; CDR2 reads SNEGSKA (reference sequence).

There are a few counts of this clonotype. The chain uses TRBV24-1 and TRBJ2-1, with 13 bases lining up with TRBD2. The CDR3 loop spans 16 amino acids. After removal of 7 bases from V and 6 bases from J, the junction contained 8 bases not matched to a gene. Germline CDR1 and CDR2: KGHDR and SFDVKD. The CDR3 DNA sequence: TGTGCCACCAGCGGACTAGCGGGAGCATGGGGCAATGAGCAGTTCTTC. Protein: CATSGLAGAWGNEQFF.

This clonotype was detected a few times. CDR3 DNA: TGTGCCAGCAGCTCTAGGCGGCGAGACGGATCCTACGAGCAGTACTTC. Amino acid sequence: CASSSRRRDGSYEQYF. This chain links TRBV7-9 with TRBJ2-7; no reliable D call. CDR3 length: 16 amino acids. The germline gives CDR1 SEHNR, CDR2 FQNEAQ (reference sequence). Trimming stripped 4 bases from V and 1 base from J, with 17 bases between. Drawing the rest from reference TRBV7-9 and TRBJ2-7, the complete variable domain is DTGVSQNPRHKITKRGQNVTFRCDPISEHNRLYWYRQTLGQGPEFLTYFQNEAQLEKSRLLSDRFSAERPKGSFSTLEIQRTEQGDSAMYLCASSSRRRDGSYEQYFGPGTRLTVT.

V gene TRBV5-1 combines with J gene TRBJ2-1, with D maybe TRBD2 (5 bases). CDR1 and CDR2 from the germline V gene are SGHRS and YFSETQ. V lost 4 bases, J lost 1 base, and 18 bases lay in between. The CDR3 has 17 amino acids. The CDR3 is CASSPPAVGGSYNEQFF. As DNA, the CDR3 is TGCGCCAGCAGCCCCCCAGCGGTAGGCGGTTCCTACAATGAGCAGTTCTTC.

This clonotype was seen more than once but under ten times. This sequence joins TRBV4-3 and TRBJ1-5; 7 bases line up with TRBD1. Losses at the gene ends were 2 bases for V and 7 bases for J; bases not matched to a gene: 11. CDR1 and CDR2 from the germline V gene are LGHNA and YSLEER. The CDR3 has 16 residues. The CDR3 protein is CASSQNRGGKGQPQHF. CDR3 nucleotides: TGCGCCAGCAGCCAAAACAGGGGTGGTAAAGGGCAGCCCCAGCATTTT.

The table lists this clonotype with a few counts. The rearrangement links TRBV7-6 to TRBJ2-3, with D unresolved. V was cut by 3 bases and J by 5 bases, with 9 bases left in between. Germline CDR1 reads SGHVS; CDR2 reads FNYEAQ. This CDR3 spans 13 amino acids. As DNA, the CDR3 is TGTGCCAGCAGCTTTCCTCCGCTAGATACGCAGTATTTT. Protein sequence: CASSFPPLDTQYF.

The chain combines TRBV6-5 with TRBJ2-4; D call uncertain. The V end was cut by 0 bases, the J end by 0 bases, with 9 bases between. CDR1 is MNHEY and CDR2 is SVGAGI in the germline V gene. The CDR3 is 16 amino acids. The CDR3 bases are TGTGCCAGCAGTTACTCGAACATACTAGCCAAAAACATTCAGTACTTC. This gives the protein CASSYSNILAKNIQYF.

J is TRBJ1-5 and V is TRBV7-6, with a possible D match to TRBD1 (5 bases). Per the germline V gene, CDR1 is SGHVS and CDR2 is FNYEAQ. CDR3 length: 16 amino acids. V gave up 1 base and J gave up 4 bases, with 14 bases separating them. The CDR3, as DNA: TGTGCCAGCAGCTTAGTGGGGGGAGGTGGAAATCAGCCCCAGCATTTT. This gives the protein CASSLVGGGGNQPQHF.

The chain joins TRBV10-3 to TRBJ2-3; TRBD2 agrees at 13 bases. This CDR3 is built from 14 residues. Germline CDR1 ENHRY, CDR2 SYGVKD. The V gene end was trimmed by 10 bases and the J gene end by 7 bases; junction bases not matched to a gene: 8. The CDR3 loop reads CATGLAGDDNTQYF. The CDR3 coding sequence is TGTGCCACAGGACTAGCGGGAGACGATAATACGCAGTATTTT.

The chain uses TRBV7-3 and TRBJ2-3, with 8 bases fitting TRBD1. The CDR3 loop spans 15 amino acids. The V and J ends lost 5 bases and 1 base, in that order; junction bases with no gene match: 5. The V gene's germline CDR1 is SGHTA and CDR2 FQGTGA. The CDR3 is CASSLPTGGTDTQYF. CDR3 nucleotides: TGTGCCAGCAGCCTCCCGACAGGGGGCACAGATACGCAGTATTTT. The complete variable domain, with remaining parts taken from reference TRBV7-3 and TRBJ2-3, reads GAGVSQTPSNKVTEKGKYVELRCDPISGHTALYWYRQSLGQGPEFLIYFQGTGAADDSGLPNDRFFAVRPEGSVSTLKIQRTERGDSAVYLCASSLPTGGTDTQYFGPGTRLTVL.

The sample holds many counts of this clonotype. J is TRBJ2-2 and V is TRBV11-1, with D possibly TRBD2 on 5 matching bases. V lost 5 bases to trimming and J lost 6 bases, with 25 bases between them. In germline, CDR1 is SGHAT, CDR2 FQDESV (reference sequence). This CDR3 contains 18 residues. CDR3 protein: CASSQDSSLNGKAGELFF. The CDR3 region has the DNA TGTGCCAGCAGCCAAGATTCGTCGCTTAACGGGAAAGCCGGGGAGCTGTTTTTT.

This clonotype was recorded a few times. The chain couples TRBV7-6 to TRBJ2-7; TRBD1 matches at 7 bases. Germline CDR1 and CDR2: SGHVS and FNYEAQ. The length of the CDR3 is 15 residues. V shed 2 bases, J shed 2 bases, and the junction held 6 bases outside the gene matches. In DNA, the CDR3 is TGTGCCAGCAGCTTAATTCAGGGGGTTACCTACGAGCAGTACTTC. Translating it yields CASSLIQGVTYEQYF. The variable domain in full, with the rest retrieved from reference TRBV7-6 and TRBJ2-7, is GAGVSQSPRYKVTKRGQDVALRCDPISGHVSLYWYRQALGQGPEFLTYFNYEAQQDKSGLPNDRFSAERPEGSISTLTIQRTEQRDSAMYRCASSLIQGVTYEQYFGPGTRLTVT.

The CDR3 sequence is CASSLGQLEGYTF. The DNA of the CDR3 is TGTGCCAGCAGCTTGGGACAGCTGGAGGGCTACACCTTC. The V and J genes are TRBV5-5 and TRBJ1-2, with a possible D match to TRBD1 (5 bases). The germline V and J ends were trimmed by 0 bases and 8 bases, with 11 bases remaining between them. Looked up from germline, CDR1 is SGHKS and CDR2 is YYEKEE (reference sequence). This CDR3 comprises 13 residues.

The table lists this clonotype with many counts. This rearrangement joins TRBV24-1 to TRBJ2-5; no clear D gene. This CDR3 has 13 amino acids. V lost 8 bases, J lost 2 bases, and 11 bases lay in between. Germline V lookup: CDR1 KGHDR, CDR2 SFDVKD. Here the CDR3 reads CATKSDGQETQYF. For the CDR3, the DNA is TGTGCCACCAAGTCGGACGGACAAGAGACCCAGTACTTC.

This clonotype was counted many times. The rearrangement links TRBV2 to TRBJ2-1; TRBD2 matches 9 bases. This CDR3 spans 15 amino acids. Germline CDR1 SNHLY, CDR2 FYNNEI. Losses at the gene ends were 7 bases for V and 5 bases for J; bases not matched to a gene: 9. CDR3 region: CASTSPRLADNEQFF. The DNA of the CDR3 is TGTGCCAGCACCTCACCGAGACTAGCGGACAATGAGCAGTTCTTC.

In its sample, this clonotype was seen a few times. The rearrangement links TRBV29-1 to TRBJ2-7; the match to TRBD2 covers 8 bases. The CDR3 is made up of 13 amino acids. The trim removed 6 bases at V and 4 bases at J, leaving 8 bases unmatched. Germline CDR1 is SQVTM and CDR2 is ANQGSEA. CDR3 in amino acids: CSVPGLASYEQYF. CDR3 nucleotides: TGCAGCGTGCCCGGACTAGCCTCGTACGAGCAGTACTTC.

This rearrangement joins TRBV7-2 to TRBJ2-7; a weak D match, TRBD2 (6 bases). The CDR3 extends over 15 amino acids. Germline V gives CDR1 SGHTA, CDR2 FQGNSA. The germline V and J ends were trimmed by 2 bases and 0 bases, with 11 bases remaining between them. The CDR3: CASSLRGLDSYEQYF. The CDR3, as DNA: TGTGCCAGCAGCTTAAGGGGACTTGACTCCTACGAGCAGTACTTC.

This clonotype showed up many times. The rearrangement joins TRBV9 to TRBJ2-7; D may match TRBD1 or TRBD2 (5 bases each). This CDR3 is 19 amino acids long. The V gene lost 0 bases and the J gene lost 0 bases, with 22 bases spanning the gap. Per the germline V gene, CDR1 is SGDLS and CDR2 is YYNGEE. The CDR3 sequence: CASSVDGGSGTKSSYEQYF. DNA of the CDR3: TGTGCCAGCAGCGTAGACGGCGGTTCCGGGACCAAGAGCTCCTACGAGCAGTACTTC.

This chain's CDR3 is CASSSDRVVNTEAFF. CDR3 DNA: TGTGCCAGCAGCTCCGACAGGGTGGTGAACACTGAAGCTTTCTTT. This sequence joins TRBV7-2 and TRBJ1-1; 7 bases agree with TRBD1. The CDR3 is 15 amino acids. The J segment lost 0 bases and the V segment lost 4 bases, leaving 5 bases of the junction unmatched. Germline assignment: CDR1 SGHTA and CDR2 FQGNSA.

The table lists this clonotype with many counts. The chain is built from TRBV20-1 and TRBJ1-1, with 8 positions matching TRBD1. The CDR3 is made up of 15 amino acids. The V gene's germline CDR1 is DFQATT and CDR2 SNEGSKA (reference sequence). Trimming removed 2 bases from V and 3 bases from J; junction bases left unmatched: 8. The CDR3 is CSARSQGALYTEAFF. The DNA of the CDR3 is TGCAGTGCTAGATCTCAGGGGGCTTTGTACACTGAAGCTTTCTTT.

Only a few counts were recorded for this clonotype. The gene calls are TRBV7-6 and TRBJ2-1; tentatively, D is TRBD2 (6 bases). Germline CDR1 is SGHVS and CDR2 is FNYEAQ. Deletions cut 5 bases from V and 2 bases from J, with 22 bases between. The CDR3 covers 18 residues. The CDR3 sequence is CASSPSYLSGFPYNEQFF. CDR3 nucleotides: TGTGCCAGCAGCCCTTCCTACCTTAGCGGATTTCCCTACAATGAGCAGTTCTTC.

This clonotype was seen only a few times. The chain links TRBV7-2 to TRBJ2-1; 7 nucleotides line up with TRBD2. The length of the CDR3 is 14 residues. The trim removed 3 bases at V and 14 bases at J, leaving 13 bases unmatched. Germline V lookup: CDR1 SGHTA, CDR2 FQGNSA. This chain's CDR3 is CASSFPGLWREKFF. As DNA, the CDR3 is TGTGCCAGCAGCTTTCCCGGCCTTTGGCGGGAGAAGTTCTTC.

This chain joins TRBV2 and TRBJ2-1, with TRBD2 matching over 12 bases. Germline CDR1 is SNHLY and CDR2 is FYNNEI. This CDR3 is 14 amino acids long. Trimming cost V 4 bases and J 5 bases; bases outside gene matches: 0. CDR3 residues: CASSGTSGDNEQFF. The DNA of the CDR3 is TGTGCCAGCAGTGGGACTAGCGGGGACAATGAGCAGTTCTTC.

This sequence joins TRBV28 and TRBJ1-1; D call uncertain. The V end lost 6 bases, the J end lost 2 bases, and 19 bases lay between the germline ends. The CDR3 has 16 residues. Germline V gives CDR1 MDHEN, CDR2 SYDVKM. Written as DNA, the CDR3 is TGTGCCAGCAGATATACCCCCGTTACACGTAACACTGAAGCTTTCTTT. This encodes CASRYTPVTRNTEAFF.

This chain connects TRBV20-1 to TRBJ2-1, with D possibly TRBD2 on 5 matching bases. The CDR3 spans 14 residues. The ends were cut back, 5 bases at V and 2 bases at J, with 13 bases in the middle. Germline V CDR1 and CDR2: DFQATT, SNEGSKA (reference sequence). The CDR3 bases are TGCAGTGCTGGGAGCGGAGGCCCCTACAATGAGCAGTTCTTC. Its translation: CSAGSGGPYNEQFF.

This clonotype has only a few counts. The gene calls are TRBV20-1 and TRBJ2-7, with TRBD2 matching 11 bases. CDR1 DFQATT and CDR2 SNEGSKA come from the germline V gene (reference sequence). This CDR3 has 15 residues. V dropped 5 bases and J dropped 1; count of bases not matched to a gene: 7. The chain's CDR3 is CSAGPLAGGSYEQYF. The CDR3 region has the DNA TGCAGTGCTGGGCCCCTAGCGGGAGGTTCCTACGAGCAGTACTTC.

Ten or more counts support this clonotype. The chain uses TRBV7-2 and TRBJ2-3; the match to TRBD2 covers 13 bases. This CDR3 region has 16 residues. V shed 0 bases, J shed 5 bases, and the junction held 2 bases outside the gene matches. Germline V CDR1 and CDR2: SGHTA, FQGNSA. DNA for the CDR3: TGTGCCAGCAGCTTAGCCACTAGCGGGAGGGAAGATACGCAGTATTTT. Translation gives CASSLATSGREDTQYF.